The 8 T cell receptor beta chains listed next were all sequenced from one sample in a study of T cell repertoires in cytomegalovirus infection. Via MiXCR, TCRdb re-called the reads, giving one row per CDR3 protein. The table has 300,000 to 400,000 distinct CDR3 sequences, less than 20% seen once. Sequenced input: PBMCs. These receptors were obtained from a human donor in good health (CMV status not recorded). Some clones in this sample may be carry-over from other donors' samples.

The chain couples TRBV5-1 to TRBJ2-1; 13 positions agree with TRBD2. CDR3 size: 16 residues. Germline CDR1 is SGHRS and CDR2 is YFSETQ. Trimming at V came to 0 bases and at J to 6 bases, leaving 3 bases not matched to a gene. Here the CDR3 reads CASSLAGTSGVNEQFF. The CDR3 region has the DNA TGCGCCAGCAGCTTGGCAGGGACTAGCGGGGTCAATGAGCAGTTCTTC.

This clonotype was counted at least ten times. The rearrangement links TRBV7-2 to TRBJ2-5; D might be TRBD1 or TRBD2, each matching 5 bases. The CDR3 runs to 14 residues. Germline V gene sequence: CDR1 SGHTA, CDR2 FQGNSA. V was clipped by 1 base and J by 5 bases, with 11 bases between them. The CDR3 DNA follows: TGTGCCAGCAGCTTAGTAGGCAGGGACGAGACCCAGTACTTC. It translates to CASSLVGRDETQYF.

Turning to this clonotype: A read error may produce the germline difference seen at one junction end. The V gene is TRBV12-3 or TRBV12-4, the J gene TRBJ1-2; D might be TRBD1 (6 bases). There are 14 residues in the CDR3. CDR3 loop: CANSLTPGVDGYTF. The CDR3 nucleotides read TGTGCCAACAGTTTAACCCCAGGGGTAGATGGCTACACCTTC.

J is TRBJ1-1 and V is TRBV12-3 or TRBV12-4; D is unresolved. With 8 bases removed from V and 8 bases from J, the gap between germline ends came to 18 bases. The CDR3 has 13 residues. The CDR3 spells CASGYPPREEAFF. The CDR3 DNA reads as TGTGCCAGCGGTTATCCCCCCCGAGAAGAAGCTTTCTTT.

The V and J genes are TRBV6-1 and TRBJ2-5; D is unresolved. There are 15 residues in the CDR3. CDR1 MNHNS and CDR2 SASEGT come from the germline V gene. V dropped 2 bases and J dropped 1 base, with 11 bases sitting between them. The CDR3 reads CASSEYARFQETQYF. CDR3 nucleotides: TGTGCCAGCAGTGAATATGCGAGGTTCCAAGAGACCCAGTACTTC.

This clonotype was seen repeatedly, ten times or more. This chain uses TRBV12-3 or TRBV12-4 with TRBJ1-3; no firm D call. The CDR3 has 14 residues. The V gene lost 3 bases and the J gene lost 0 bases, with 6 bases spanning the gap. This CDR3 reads CASSFRVSGNTIYF. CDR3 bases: TGTGCCAGCAGTTTTCGCGTCTCTGGAAACACCATATATTTT.

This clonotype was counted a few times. The chain's CDR3 is CASSRLSTRKIGQYF. For the CDR3, the DNA is TGTGCCAGCAGTCGCCTGAGTACAAGGAAAATCGGGCAGTACTTC. The rearrangement joins TRBV27 to TRBJ2-7; D not resolved. This CDR3 comprises 15 residues. Trimming left V 5 bases short and J 9 bases short, with 23 bases between. Germline assignment: CDR1 MNHEY and CDR2 SMNVEV (reference sequence).

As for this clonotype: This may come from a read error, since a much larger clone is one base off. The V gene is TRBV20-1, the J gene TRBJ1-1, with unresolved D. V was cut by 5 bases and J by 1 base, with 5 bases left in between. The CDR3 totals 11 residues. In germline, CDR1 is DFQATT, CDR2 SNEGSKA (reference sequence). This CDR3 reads CSAAGNTEAFF. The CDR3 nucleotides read TGCAGTGCTGCCGGGAACACTGAAGCTTTCTTT.